These 18 T cell receptor beta chains originate from one sample sequenced in a study of breast tumors, draining lymph nodes, adjacent tissues. Breast cancer patients provided tissue from their axillary draining lymph nodes. From the multiplex PCR reads, TCRdb called clonotypes with MiXCR, one entry per CDR3 protein. The sample yields approximately 280,000 distinct CDR3 sequences, about 30% seen once. The sample comprised axillary lymph node tissue. These receptors were taken from a female donor with breast cancer. Some clones in this sample may be carry-over from other donors' samples.

This clonotype was counted at least ten times. The chain is built from TRBV5-1 and TRBJ2-5; tentative D call: TRBD1 (6 bases). The CDR3 totals 14 residues. Germline loops: CDR1 SGHRS, CDR2 YFSETQ. V dropped 4 bases and J dropped 4 bases, with 14 bases sitting between them. The CDR3 loop is CASSLGQARETQYF. CDR3 bases: TGCGCCAGCAGCCTGGGACAAGCGAGAGAGACCCAGTACTTC.

This clonotype rates as medium-sized. V usage is TRBV20-1 and J usage is TRBJ1-2; D gene unclear. This CDR3 spans 12 amino acids. In germline, CDR1 is DFQATT, CDR2 SNEGSKA (reference sequence). The germline V and J ends were trimmed by 0 bases and 2 bases, with 4 bases remaining between them. This CDR3 reads CSARDTNYGYTF. The CDR3 DNA is TGCAGTGCTAGAGATACAAACTATGGCTACACCTTC.

The table lists this clonotype with many counts. V usage is TRBV19 and J usage is TRBJ1-5, with a tentative D call TRBD1 (5 bases). The CDR3 spans 15 residues. Trimming cost V 5 bases and J 5 bases, with 16 bases left between them. The germline V gene has CDR1 LNHDA and CDR2 SQIVND (reference sequence). CDR3 nucleotides: TGTGCCAGTAGTCCCTGGGGGATTACTTATCAGCCCCAGCATTTT. It encodes CASSPWGITYQPQHF.

This clonotype was observed at least ten times. This sequence joins TRBV15 and TRBJ1-2; tentatively, D is TRBD1 (6 bases). Germline CDR1 reads LNHNV; CDR2 reads YYDKDF (reference sequence). Between the trimmed V and J ends, which lost 0 bases and 0 bases, there was a span of 14 bases. The CDR3 runs to 17 residues. The CDR3 DNA is TGTGCCACCAGCAGAGACCCTAGGACAGCACCTAACTATGGCTACACCTTC. Translation gives CATSRDPRTAPNYGYTF.

Ten or more counts support this clonotype. V gene TRBV20-1 combines with J gene TRBJ2-7; a weak D match, TRBD2 (5 bases). The germline V gene encodes CDR1 DFQATT and CDR2 SNEGSKA (reference sequence). The CDR3 runs 13 residues. Trimming pared 5 bases from V and 0 bases from J, leaving 11 bases between. For the CDR3, the DNA is TGCAGTGCTTATGACGGGGACTCCTACGAGCAGTACTTC. This codes for CSAYDGDSYEQYF.

Of note for this clonotype: Being one base from a much bigger clone, this may be a read error. The rearrangement joins TRBV20-1 to TRBJ2-1; D call uncertain. Germline V lookup: CDR1 DFQATT, CDR2 SNEGSKA (reference sequence). The CDR3 runs 14 residues. Trimming left V 0 bases short and J 10 bases short, with 16 bases between. DNA for the CDR3: TGCAGTGCTAGAGACCCCGGACCCCTCAAGGAGCAGTTCTTC. Translation: CSARDPGPLKEQFF.

This clonotype came up many times. The chain employs TRBV20-1 and TRBJ2-7, with D uncertain. The V and J ends lost 1 base and 2 bases respectively, with 12 bases between them. CDR3 length equals 14 residues. Germline CDR1 reads DFQATT; CDR2 reads SNEGSKA (reference sequence). The CDR3 DNA sequence: TGCAGTGCTAGAGTAGGTGTCGGAACCTACGAGCAGTACTTC. It yields the protein CSARVGVGTYEQYF.

With respect to this clonotype: The conserved closing phenylalanine or tryptophan is absent in this CDR3, likely reflecting a read error. The CDR3 protein is CAILHDSGNTIYL. The CDR3 nucleotides read TGCGCCATCCTTCACGACTCTGGAAACACCATATATCTT. The J gene is TRBJ1-3, the V gene TRBV10-3; D gene unclear. The germline CDR1 and CDR2 sequences are ENHRY and SYGVKD. CDR3 length: 13 residues.

This clonotype has a count of ten or more. The gene calls are TRBV20-1 and TRBJ2-5; 10 bases fit TRBD2. This CDR3 is built from 14 residues. V dropped 5 bases and J dropped 5; count of bases not matched to a gene: 8. Per germline, CDR1 DFQATT and CDR2 SNEGSKA (reference sequence). The CDR3 sequence is CSARGLADLETQYF. CDR3 nucleotides: TGCAGTGCTCGCGGACTAGCGGACCTCGAGACCCAGTACTTC.

Comment on this clonotype: This may arise from a read error, as a much more abundant clone is one base away. The CDR3 protein is CASSLDRGTETQYF. The CDR3 DNA is TGTGCCAGCAGCTTAGACAGGGGGACAGAGACCCAGTACTTC. This chain connects TRBV11-3 to TRBJ2-5; 7 bases map to TRBD1. Trimming took 0 bases from V and 4 from J; bases not matched to a gene: 2. The CDR3 is made up of 14 amino acids. Per germline, CDR1 SGHNT and CDR2 YENEEA.

Comments on this clonotype: Since a much larger clone is just one base distant, this may be a read error. V and J are TRBV11-1 and TRBJ2-5; D gene unclear. Germline V gene lookup returns CDR1 SGHAT and CDR2 FQDESV (reference sequence). Trimming stripped 1 base from V and 5 bases from J, with 8 bases between. The CDR3 totals 13 residues. CDR3 sequence: CASSLGLLETQYF. DNA of the CDR3: TGTGCCAGCAGCTTAGGGCTTCTGGAGACCCAGTACTTC.

The rearrangement links TRBV7-9 to TRBJ1-6; no reliable D call. CDR1 SEHNR and CDR2 FQNEAQ come from the germline V gene (reference sequence). The CDR3 runs 13 residues. The V end lost 5 bases, the J end lost 11 bases, and 13 bases lay between the germline ends. CDR3 sequence (DNA): TGTGCCAGCAGCCCCCCCGGGAGAACACCCCTCCACTTT. Amino acid sequence: CASSPPGRTPLHF.

There are many counts of this clonotype. The chain employs TRBV29-1 and TRBJ1-2; D is uncertain. The V gene's germline CDR1 is SQVTM and CDR2 ANQGSEA. CDR3 length equals 12 residues. The V and J ends lost 6 bases and 4 bases respectively, with 12 bases between them. This CDR3 reads CSVETKIYGYTF. The CDR3 nucleotides read TGCAGCGTGGAAACGAAGATCTATGGCTACACCTTC.

This clonotype was seen a handful of times. A much larger clonotype is one base distant, so this may be a read error. Without the conserved terminal phenylalanine or tryptophan, this CDR3 likely stems from a read error. The chain recombines TRBV7-9 with TRBJ2-1; maybe TRBD2 (5 bases). CDR1 and CDR2 (germline): SEHNR, FQNEAQ (reference sequence). The CDR3 runs to 14 residues. Between the trimmed V and J ends, which lost 4 bases and 5 bases, there was a span of 12 bases. CDR3 coding DNA: TGTGCCAGCAGCTGGTTAGCGAAACACAATGAGCAGTTCCTC. Translation: CASSWLAKHNEQFL.

V gene TRBV25-1 combines with J gene TRBJ1-5; possibly TRBD1 for D (5 bases). Germline CDR1 and CDR2: MGHDK and SYGVNS. Trimming left V 4 bases short and J 5 bases short, with 18 bases between. The CDR3 has 16 amino acids. The CDR3 reads CASSATGGYTDQPQHF. In DNA form, the CDR3 reads TGTGCCAGCAGTGCAACGGGGGGGTACACGGATCAGCCCCAGCATTTT.

This clonotype was counted ten times or more. This chain links TRBV4-2 with TRBJ1-5; D gene unclear. The CDR3 contains 14 residues. Trimming removed 1 base from V and 3 bases from J, with 7 bases in between. Germline V CDR1 and CDR2: LGHNA, YNFKEQ. The chain's CDR3 is CASSQVAANQPQHF. The CDR3 nucleotides read TGTGCCAGCAGCCAAGTGGCCGCCAATCAGCCCCAGCATTTT.

Note on this clonotype: One end of the junction is discordant with germline, which a read error may explain. This chain's CDR3 is CSARYLAGGGERLF. CDR3 DNA sequence: TGCAGTGCTAGGTACCTAGCGGGAGGAGGTGAGCGGCTCTTC. V and J are TRBV20-1 and TRBJ2-1, with TRBD2 matching 11 bases. This CDR3 has 14 residues. Germline CDR1 reads DFQATT; CDR2 reads SNEGSKA (reference sequence).

V usage is TRBV25-1 and J usage is TRBJ1-2, with TRBD1 as a possible D gene (5 bases). CDR1 and CDR2 from the germline V gene are MGHDK and SYGVNS. This CDR3 is built from 14 residues. Between the trimmed V and J ends, which lost 5 bases and 12 bases, there was a span of 22 bases. CDR3 nucleotide sequence: TGTGCCAGCAGTCCACGACAGAGGCTTTCTGGAAACACCTTC. Translated, it gives CASSPRQRLSGNTF.